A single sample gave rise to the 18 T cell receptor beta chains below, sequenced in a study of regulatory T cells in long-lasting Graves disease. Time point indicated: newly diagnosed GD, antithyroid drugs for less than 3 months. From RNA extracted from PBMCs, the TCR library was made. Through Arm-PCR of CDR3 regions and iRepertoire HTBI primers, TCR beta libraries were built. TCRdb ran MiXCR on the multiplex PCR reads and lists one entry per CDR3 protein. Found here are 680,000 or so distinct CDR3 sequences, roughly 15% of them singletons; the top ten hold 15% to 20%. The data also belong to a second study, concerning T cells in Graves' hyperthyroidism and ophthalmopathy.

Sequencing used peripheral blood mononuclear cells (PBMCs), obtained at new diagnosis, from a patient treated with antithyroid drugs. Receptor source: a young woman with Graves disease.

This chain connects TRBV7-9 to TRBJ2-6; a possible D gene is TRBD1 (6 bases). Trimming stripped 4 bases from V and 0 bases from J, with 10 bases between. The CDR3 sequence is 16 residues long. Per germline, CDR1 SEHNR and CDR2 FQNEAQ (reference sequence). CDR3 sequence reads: CASSSGQSSGANVLTF. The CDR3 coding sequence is TGTGCCAGCAGCTCGGGACAAAGCTCTGGGGCCAACGTCCTGACTTTC.

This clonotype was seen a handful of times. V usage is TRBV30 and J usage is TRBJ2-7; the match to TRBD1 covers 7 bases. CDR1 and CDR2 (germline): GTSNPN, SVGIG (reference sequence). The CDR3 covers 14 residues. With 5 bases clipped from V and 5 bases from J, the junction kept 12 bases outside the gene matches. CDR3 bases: TGTGCCTGGGGAGCTCCGACAGGGCTGAACGAGCAGTACTTC. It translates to CAWGAPTGLNEQYF.

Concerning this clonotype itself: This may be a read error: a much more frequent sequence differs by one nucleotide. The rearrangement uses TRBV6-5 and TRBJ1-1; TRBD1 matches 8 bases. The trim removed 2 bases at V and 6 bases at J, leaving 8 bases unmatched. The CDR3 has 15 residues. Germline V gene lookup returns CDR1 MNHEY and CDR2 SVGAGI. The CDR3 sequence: CASSYQGAIYAEAFF. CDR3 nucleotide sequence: TGTGCCAGCAGTTACCAGGGGGCGATTTACGCTGAAGCTTTCTTT.

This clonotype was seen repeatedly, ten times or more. CDR3 amino acids: CASRAEAANIQYF. The CDR3 DNA follows: TGTGCCAGCCGAGCTGAGGCGGCAAACATTCAGTACTTC. This chain connects TRBV2 to TRBJ2-4; D remains ambiguous. The CDR3 runs to 13 residues. Germline-derived CDR1 and CDR2 are SNHLY and FYNNEI. The V end was cut by 8 bases, the J end by 6 bases, with 14 bases between.

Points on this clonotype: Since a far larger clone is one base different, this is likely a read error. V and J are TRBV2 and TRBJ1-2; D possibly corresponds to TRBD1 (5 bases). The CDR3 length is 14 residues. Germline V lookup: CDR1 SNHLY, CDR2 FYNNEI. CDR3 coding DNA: TGTGCCAGCAGCCCATTGGGACGTAACTATGGCTACGCCTTC. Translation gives CASSPLGRNYGYAF.

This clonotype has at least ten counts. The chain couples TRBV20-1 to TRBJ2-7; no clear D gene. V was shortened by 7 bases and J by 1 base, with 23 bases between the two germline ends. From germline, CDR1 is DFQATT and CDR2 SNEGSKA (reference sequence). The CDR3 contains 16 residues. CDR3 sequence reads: CSVARAGQVASYEQYF. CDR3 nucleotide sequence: TGCAGTGTCGCCCGAGCCGGGCAGGTCGCATCCTACGAGCAGTACTTC.

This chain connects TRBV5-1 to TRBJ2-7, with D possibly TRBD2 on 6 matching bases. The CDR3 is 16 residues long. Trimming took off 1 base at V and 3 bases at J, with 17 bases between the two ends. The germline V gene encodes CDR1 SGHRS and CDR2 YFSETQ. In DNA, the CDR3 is TGCGCCAGCAGCTTGTGGCCGGGAGTTGAGGACTACGAGCAGTACTTC. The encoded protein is CASSLWPGVEDYEQYF.

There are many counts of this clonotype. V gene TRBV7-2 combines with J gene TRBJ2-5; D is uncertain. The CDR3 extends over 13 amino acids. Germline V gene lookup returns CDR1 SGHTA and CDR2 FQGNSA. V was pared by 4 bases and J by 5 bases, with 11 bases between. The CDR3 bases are TGTGCCAGCAGCTCCCCCAACGAGGAGACCCAGTACTTC. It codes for CASSSPNEETQYF.

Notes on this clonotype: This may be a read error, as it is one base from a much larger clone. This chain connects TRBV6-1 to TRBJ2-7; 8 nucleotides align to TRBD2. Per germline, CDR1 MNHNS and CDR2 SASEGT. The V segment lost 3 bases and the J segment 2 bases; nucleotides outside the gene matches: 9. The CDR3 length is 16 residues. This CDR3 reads CASSDGQAGATYEQYF. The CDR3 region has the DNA TGTGCCAGCAGTGATGGACAAGCGGGAGCTACCTACGAGCAGTACTTC.

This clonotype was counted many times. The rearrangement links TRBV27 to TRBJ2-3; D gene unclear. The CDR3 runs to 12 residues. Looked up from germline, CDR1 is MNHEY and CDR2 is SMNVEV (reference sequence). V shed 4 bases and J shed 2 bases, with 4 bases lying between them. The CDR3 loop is CASSSYTDTQYF. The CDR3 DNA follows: TGTGCCAGCAGTTCCTACACAGATACGCAGTATTTT.

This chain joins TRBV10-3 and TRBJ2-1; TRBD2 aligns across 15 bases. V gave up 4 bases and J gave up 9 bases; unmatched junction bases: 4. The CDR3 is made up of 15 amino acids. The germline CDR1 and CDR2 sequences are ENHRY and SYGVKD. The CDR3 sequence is CAISGTSGRAGEQFF. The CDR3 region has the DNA TGTGCCATCAGTGGGACTAGCGGGAGGGCAGGTGAGCAGTTCTTC.

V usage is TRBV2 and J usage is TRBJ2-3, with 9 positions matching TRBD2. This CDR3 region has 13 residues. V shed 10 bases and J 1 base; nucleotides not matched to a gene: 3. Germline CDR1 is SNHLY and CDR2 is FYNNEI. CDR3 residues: CATGLARTDTQYF. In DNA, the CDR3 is TGTGCCACCGGACTAGCGCGCACAGATACGCAGTATTTT.

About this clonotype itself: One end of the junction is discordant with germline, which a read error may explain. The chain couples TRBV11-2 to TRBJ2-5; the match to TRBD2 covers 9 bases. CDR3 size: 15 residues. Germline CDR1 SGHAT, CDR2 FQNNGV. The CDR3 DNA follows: TGTGCCAGCAGCGCGGGACTAGCTTCCCAAGGGACCCAGTACTTC. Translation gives CASSAGLASQGTQYF.

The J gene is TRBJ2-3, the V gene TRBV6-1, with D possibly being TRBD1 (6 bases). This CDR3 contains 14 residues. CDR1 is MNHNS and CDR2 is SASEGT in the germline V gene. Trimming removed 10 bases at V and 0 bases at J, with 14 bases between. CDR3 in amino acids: CATRDTESTDTQYF. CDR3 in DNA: TGTGCCACCCGGGACACCGAAAGCACAGATACGCAGTATTTT.

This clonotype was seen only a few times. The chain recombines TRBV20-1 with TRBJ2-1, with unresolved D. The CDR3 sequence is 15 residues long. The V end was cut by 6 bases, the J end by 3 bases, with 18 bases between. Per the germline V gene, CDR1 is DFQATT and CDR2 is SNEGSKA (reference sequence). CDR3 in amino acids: CSARRGKFVYNEQFF. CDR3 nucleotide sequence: TGCAGTGCCCGACGCGGTAAATTCGTCTACAATGAGCAGTTCTTC.

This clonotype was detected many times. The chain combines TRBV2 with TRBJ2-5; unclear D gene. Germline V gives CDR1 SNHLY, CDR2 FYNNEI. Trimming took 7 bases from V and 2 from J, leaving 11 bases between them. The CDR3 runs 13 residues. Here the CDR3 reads CASTLPSQETQYF. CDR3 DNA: TGTGCCAGCACTTTACCTAGTCAAGAGACCCAGTACTTC.

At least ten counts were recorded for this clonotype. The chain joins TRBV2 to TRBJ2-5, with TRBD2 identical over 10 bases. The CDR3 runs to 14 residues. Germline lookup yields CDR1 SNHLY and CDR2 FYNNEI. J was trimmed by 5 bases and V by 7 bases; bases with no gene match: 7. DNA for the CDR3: TGTGCCAGCAACCAGCGGGAGGGTGAGGAGACCCAGTACTTC. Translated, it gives CASNQREGEETQYF.

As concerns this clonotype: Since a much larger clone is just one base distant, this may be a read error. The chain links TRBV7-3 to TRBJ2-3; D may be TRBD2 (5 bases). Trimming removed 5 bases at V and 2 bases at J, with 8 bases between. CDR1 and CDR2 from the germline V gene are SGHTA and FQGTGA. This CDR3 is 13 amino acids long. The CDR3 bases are TGTGCCAGCAGCCACGGGAACACAGATACGCAGTATTTT. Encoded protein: CASSHGNTDTQYF.